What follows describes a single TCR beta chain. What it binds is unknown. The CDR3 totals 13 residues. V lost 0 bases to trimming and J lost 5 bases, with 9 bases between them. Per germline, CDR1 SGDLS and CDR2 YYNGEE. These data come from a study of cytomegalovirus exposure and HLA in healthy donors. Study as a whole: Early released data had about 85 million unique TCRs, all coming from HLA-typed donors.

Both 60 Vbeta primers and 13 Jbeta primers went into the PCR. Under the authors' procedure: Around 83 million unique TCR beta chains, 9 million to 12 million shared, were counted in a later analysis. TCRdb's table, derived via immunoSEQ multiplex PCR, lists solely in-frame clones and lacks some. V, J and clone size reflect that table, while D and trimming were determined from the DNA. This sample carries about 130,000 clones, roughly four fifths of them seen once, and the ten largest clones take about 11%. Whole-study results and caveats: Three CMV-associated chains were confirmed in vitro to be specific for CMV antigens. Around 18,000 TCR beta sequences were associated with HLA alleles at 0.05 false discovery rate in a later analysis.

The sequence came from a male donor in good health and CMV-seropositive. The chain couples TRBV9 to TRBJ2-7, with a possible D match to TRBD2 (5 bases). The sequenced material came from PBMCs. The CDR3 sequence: CASSVGVSDEQYF. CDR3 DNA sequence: TGTGCCAGCAGCGTAGGGGTTAGCGACGAGCAGTACTTC. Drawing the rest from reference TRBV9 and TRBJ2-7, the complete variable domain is DSGVTQTPKHLITATGQRVTLRCSPRSGDLSVYWYQQSLDQGLQFLIQYYNGEERAKGNILERFSAQQFPDLHSELNLSSLELGDSALYFCASSVGVSDEQYFGPGTRLTVT.